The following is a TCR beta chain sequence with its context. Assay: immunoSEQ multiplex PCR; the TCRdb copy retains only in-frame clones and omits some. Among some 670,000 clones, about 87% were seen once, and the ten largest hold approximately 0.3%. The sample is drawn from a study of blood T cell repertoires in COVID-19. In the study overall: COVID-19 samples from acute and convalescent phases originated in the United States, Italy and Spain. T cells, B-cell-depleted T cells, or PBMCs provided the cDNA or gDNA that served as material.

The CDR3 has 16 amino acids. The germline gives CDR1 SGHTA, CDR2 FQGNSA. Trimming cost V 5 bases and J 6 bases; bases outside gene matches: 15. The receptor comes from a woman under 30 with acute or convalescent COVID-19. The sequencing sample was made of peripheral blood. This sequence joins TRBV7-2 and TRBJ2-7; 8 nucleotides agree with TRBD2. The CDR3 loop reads CASSPPGLAGSSEQYF. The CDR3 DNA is TGTGCCAGCAGCCCCCCGGGGCTAGCGGGTTCTAGCGAGCAGTACTTC. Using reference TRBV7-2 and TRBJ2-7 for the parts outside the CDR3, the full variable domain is GAGVSQSPSNKVTEKGKDVELRCDPISGHTALYWYRQSLGQGLEFLIYFQGNSAPDKSGLPSDRFSAERTGGSVSTLTIQRTQQEDSAVYLCASSPPGLAGSSEQYFGPGTRLTVT.